The 29 T cell receptor beta chains given below trace back to one sample, sequenced in a study of post-analysis software for immune sequencing data. Study observations and caveats: With TRBV5-6, TRBV5-1 and TRBV20-1 included, about five TRBV segments were more frequent in patients than in controls.

These receptors are not linked to any known antigen. Unique-molecular-identifier-tagged TCR beta cDNA libraries were used. TCRdb itself ran the PCR reads through MiXCR, one entry per CDR3 protein. The repertoire holds about 460,000 distinct CDR3 sequences, 40% to 55% seen once, with 9.5% to 13% in the top ten. The sample comprised blood. These receptors were collected from a girl between 5 and 17 years old with multiple sclerosis.

Worth noting for this clonotype: One end of the junction is discordant with germline, which a read error may explain. This sequence joins TRBV5-1 and TRBJ2-3, with 12 bases matching TRBD2. This CDR3 has 18 residues. Germline V CDR1 and CDR2: SGHRS, YFSETQ. The CDR3 nucleotides read TGCGCCGGCAGCTTGGCAGTAGCTAGCGGGAGGGCACAGGATACGCAGTATTTT. This encodes CAGSLAVASGRAQDTQYF.

The sample holds a few counts of this clonotype. V usage is TRBV28 and J usage is TRBJ2-3; 7 bases agree with TRBD2. The V gene's germline CDR1 is MDHEN and CDR2 SYDVKM. This CDR3 contains 16 residues. The trim removed 1 base at V and 4 bases at J, leaving 8 bases unmatched. CDR3 sequence: CASSLYAGVPADTQYF. CDR3 DNA sequence: TGTGCCAGCAGTTTATATGCGGGAGTTCCGGCAGATACGCAGTATTTT.

J is TRBJ2-7 and V is TRBV9; 7 bases match TRBD2. V shed 3 bases, J shed 1 base, and the junction held 4 bases outside the gene matches. The CDR3 contains 14 residues. Looked up from germline, CDR1 is SGDLS and CDR2 is YYNGEE. The CDR3 region is CASSALADSYEQYF. The DNA for the CDR3 is TGTGCCAGCAGCGCCCTAGCGGATTCCTACGAGCAGTACTTC.

This clonotype appeared a few times. V gene TRBV10-3 combines with J gene TRBJ2-1, with D possibly called TRBD1 or TRBD2 (5 bases each). CDR1 and CDR2 from the germline V gene are ENHRY and SYGVKD. The CDR3 runs to 15 residues. V shed 3 bases and J shed 0 bases, with 9 bases lying between them. DNA for the CDR3: TGTGCCATCAGTGAACCGGGGCGCTCCTACAATGAGCAGTTCTTC. Amino acids: CAISEPGRSYNEQFF.

This clonotype was seen only a few times. The V and J genes are TRBV3-1 and TRBJ2-1; 9 nucleotides match TRBD2. Looked up from germline, CDR1 is LGHDT and CDR2 is YNNKEL (reference sequence). There are 12 residues in the CDR3. After removal of 5 bases from V and 8 bases from J, the junction contained 1 base not matched to a gene. CDR3 protein: CASSSSGDEQFF. CDR3 bases: TGTGCCAGCAGCTCTAGCGGGGATGAGCAGTTCTTC.

Concerning this clonotype itself: A junction end diverges from the germline sequence, so it may reflect a read error. The chain combines TRBV6-2 or TRBV6-3 with TRBJ2-7, with D perhaps TRBD1 or TRBD2 (5 bases each). CDR3 size: 13 residues. Looked up from germline, CDR1 is MNHEY and CDR2 is SVGEGT. CDR3 loop: CAGSYGDLTAQYF. The CDR3 region has the DNA TGTGCCGGCAGTTACGGGGACCTGACGGCCCAGTACTTC.

This clonotype came up a few times. This chain connects TRBV13 to TRBJ1-1; D gene unclear. The CDR3 contains 17 residues. V was shortened by 1 base and J by 5 bases, with 20 bases between the two germline ends. Germline assignment: CDR1 PRHDT and CDR2 FYEKMQ (reference sequence). The CDR3 region has the DNA TGTGCCAGCAGCTTAGCCGGGCTCCCCTCGGGAAGAACTGAAGCTTTCTTT. Encoded protein: CASSLAGLPSGRTEAFF.

This clonotype has only a few counts. In DNA form, the CDR3 reads TGTGCCAGCAGTCCGGGACTAGAGGTTGAGACCCAGTACTTC. Residues: CASSPGLEVETQYF. The chain has TRBV27 and TRBJ2-5; 8 bases align to TRBD2. Germline values: CDR1 MNHEY, CDR2 SMNVEV (reference sequence). CDR3 length: 14 amino acids. With 5 bases clipped from V and 5 bases from J, the junction kept 7 bases outside the gene matches.

This clonotype was detected a few times. V usage is TRBV12-3 or TRBV12-4 and J usage is TRBJ2-7; 7 bases map to TRBD1. The CDR3 totals 13 residues. The V gene end was trimmed by 6 bases and the J gene end by 5 bases; junction bases not matched to a gene: 7. The DNA for the CDR3 is TGTGCCAGCAGAGACAGGGTGGTAGACGAGCAGTACTTC. This encodes CASRDRVVDEQYF.

This chain links TRBV6-2 or TRBV6-3 with TRBJ2-1; TRBD2 is a possible D gene (5 bases). The V and J ends lost 6 bases and 8 bases respectively, with 8 bases between them. The CDR3 has 11 amino acids. Germline CDR1 MNHEY, CDR2 SVGEGT. For the CDR3, the DNA is TGTGCCAGCAGCCGCGGGTATGAGCAGTTCTTC. Translation: CASSRGYEQFF.

This chain joins TRBV6-1 and TRBJ2-5; perhaps D is TRBD1 or TRBD2 (5 bases each). The J call may be faulty, since TRBJ2-7 better matches the DNA end. Germline V gene sequence: CDR1 MNHNS, CDR2 SASEGT. The CDR3 runs to 14 residues. In DNA form, the CDR3 reads TGTGCCAGCAATAAGGTTGAGGGGCCCTACGAGCAGTACTTC. It is translated as CASNKVEGPYEQYF.

V gene TRBV10-3 combines with J gene TRBJ2-7, with 14 bases aligning to TRBD2. The germline CDR1 and CDR2 sequences are ENHRY and SYGVKD. J gave up 4 bases and V 3 bases, and 8 bases lay outside the gene matches. This CDR3 has 17 amino acids. The CDR3 spells CAISDSGTSGSDYEQYF. In DNA, the CDR3 is TGTGCCATCAGTGACTCCGGGACTAGCGGGAGTGATTACGAGCAGTACTTC.

V gene TRBV4-2 combines with J gene TRBJ2-1, with D possibly being TRBD2 (5 bases). V was cut by 1 base and J by 12 bases, with 19 bases left in between. The germline gives CDR1 LGHNA, CDR2 YNFKEQ. This CDR3 spans 15 amino acids. CDR3 sequence (DNA): TGTGCCAGCAGCCAAGGTCTCGAGAACGGGGTTGTGCAGTTCTTC. Its translation: CASSQGLENGVVQFF.

The chain uses TRBV7-3 and TRBJ2-4; perhaps TRBD2 as D (6 bases). Trimming took 1 base from V and 13 from J, leaving 20 bases between them. Germline V gene sequence: CDR1 SGHTA, CDR2 FQGTGA. The CDR3 sequence is 15 residues long. Here the CDR3 reads CASSLMGGTSVEQYF. The CDR3 DNA follows: TGTGCCAGCAGCTTAATGGGCGGGACCAGCGTGGAGCAGTACTTC.

This chain connects TRBV13 to TRBJ2-7, with a weak D call TRBD2 (6 bases). From germline, CDR1 is PRHDT and CDR2 FYEKMQ (reference sequence). The CDR3 covers 16 residues. The V end lost 0 bases, the J end lost 0 bases, and 12 bases lay between the germline ends. The CDR3 is CASSLGNGGSSYEQYF. The CDR3 bases are TGTGCCAGCAGCTTAGGTAACGGGGGAAGCTCCTACGAGCAGTACTTC.

The genes are TRBV27 and TRBJ1-2, with D perhaps TRBD1 (6 bases). Germline V gene sequence: CDR1 MNHEY, CDR2 SMNVEV (reference sequence). V lost 0 bases to trimming and J lost 3 bases, with 11 bases between them. CDR3 size: 15 residues. The CDR3 spells CASSLSSGGHYGYTF. DNA for the CDR3: TGTGCCAGCAGTTTATCGTCTGGGGGCCACTATGGCTACACCTTC.

J is TRBJ2-3 and V is TRBV4-1; TRBD1 agrees at 9 bases. This CDR3 spans 14 amino acids. V lost 7 bases to trimming and J lost 2 bases; unmatched junction nucleotides: 4. The germline CDR1 and CDR2 sequences are MGHRA and YSYEKL. CDR3 loop: CASTQGAPTDTQYF. The CDR3, as DNA: TGCGCCAGCACACAGGGGGCCCCCACAGATACGCAGTATTTT.

This clonotype was seen more than once but under ten times. The V gene is TRBV20-1, the J gene TRBJ2-7, with a weak D call TRBD1 (6 bases). The J call may be incorrect, as the DNA end agrees better with TRBJ2-5. The CDR3 loop spans 14 amino acids. Per the germline V gene, CDR1 is DFQATT and CDR2 is SNEGSKA (reference sequence). The CDR3 loop reads CSARDWTAQETQYF. The CDR3 bases are TGCAGTGCTAGAGATTGGACAGCTCAAGAGACCCAGTACTTC.

In its sample, this clonotype was seen a few times. The chain uses TRBV28 and TRBJ2-5, with 13 bases matching TRBD2. There are 14 residues in the CDR3. The junction had 2 bases not matched to a gene; V was cut back by 8 bases and J by 2 bases. Germline lookup yields CDR1 MDHEN and CDR2 SYDVKM. In DNA form, the CDR3 reads TGTGCCAGCGGACTAGCGGGGGTTCAAGAGACCCAGTACTTC. The encoded protein is CASGLAGVQETQYF.

This clonotype was seen a few times. As DNA, the CDR3 is TGCAGTGCTAGTGGCCAGGGCAATCAGCCCCAGCATTTT. Translation gives CSASGQGNQPQHF. V and J are TRBV20-1 and TRBJ1-5, with D uncertain. Germline values: CDR1 DFQATT, CDR2 SNEGSKA (reference sequence). The CDR3 loop spans 13 amino acids. V lost 3 bases to trimming and J lost 2 bases, with 8 bases between them.

The J gene is TRBJ2-3, the V gene TRBV5-1; tentatively, D is TRBD2 (6 bases). CDR3 length: 14 amino acids. The germline V and J ends were trimmed by 4 bases and 5 bases, with 14 bases remaining between them. Germline CDR1 and CDR2: SGHRS and YFSETQ. CDR3 residues: CASSDWRDLDTQYF. CDR3 coding DNA: TGCGCCAGCAGCGACTGGCGGGACCTAGATACGCAGTATTTT.

This clonotype was picked up one time. The chain uses TRBV10-3 and TRBJ1-5; no reliable D call. Between the trimmed V and J ends, which lost 0 bases and 7 bases, there was a span of 7 bases. The CDR3 covers 13 residues. The germline gives CDR1 ENHRY, CDR2 SYGVKD. The DNA for the CDR3 is TGTGCCATCAGTGAGTCCCCGGGACAGCCCCAGCATTTT. As protein: CAISESPGQPQHF.

This clonotype has only a few counts. The gene calls are TRBV4-1 and TRBJ2-6; D is perhaps TRBD1 (5 bases). The germline V gene has CDR1 MGHRA and CDR2 YSYEKL. V gave up 0 bases and J gave up 0 bases, with 12 bases separating them. This CDR3 spans 18 amino acids. CDR3 nucleotide sequence: TGCGCCAGCAGCCAAGAGACAGATTCTTCCTCTGGGGCCAACGTCCTGACTTTC. It codes for CASSQETDSSSGANVLTF.

The genes are TRBV25-1 and TRBJ2-7; possible D gene TRBD1, 5 bases. The CDR3 is made up of 14 amino acids. V was cut by 4 bases and J by 5 bases, with 15 bases left in between. Germline V CDR1 and CDR2: MGHDK, SYGVNS. CDR3 residues: CASSAIQAWNEQYF. CDR3 sequence (DNA): TGTGCCAGCAGTGCCATACAGGCCTGGAACGAGCAGTACTTC.

V and J are TRBV4-1 and TRBJ2-7; no definite D call. Trimming removed 0 bases at V and 4 bases at J, with 10 bases between. The CDR3 length is 14 residues. CDR1 MGHRA and CDR2 YSYEKL come from the germline V gene. The CDR3 nucleotides read TGCGCCAGCAGCCAAGATCGGGTCGATTACGAGCAGTACTTC. Protein sequence: CASSQDRVDYEQYF.

The chain is built from TRBV29-1 and TRBJ2-1; no reliable D call. The J call is doubtful: the DNA matches TRBJ2-7 better. CDR1 is SQVTM, CDR2 ANQGSEA, per germline. CDR3 length equals 13 residues. For the CDR3, the DNA is TGCAGCGTTGCAAGTTCTCAAGACAATGAGCAGTACTTC. Translating it yields CSVASSQDNEQYF.

This clonotype was detected only a few times. The chain recombines TRBV15 with TRBJ2-7; D remains unclear. The CDR3 contains 14 residues. With 0 bases removed from V and 0 bases from J, the gap between germline ends came to 6 bases. In germline, CDR1 is LNHNV, CDR2 YYDKDF (reference sequence). The CDR3 nucleotides are TGTGCCACCAGCAGAGATATGTCCTCCTACGAGCAGTACTTC. This sequence encodes CATSRDMSSYEQYF.

This clonotype was seen a few times. The V and J genes are TRBV2 and TRBJ2-1, with 9 bases identical to TRBD2. V trimming: 6 bases; J trimming: 6 bases; junction bases outside the gene matches: 9. CDR1 SNHLY and CDR2 FYNNEI come from the germline V gene. The CDR3 totals 15 residues. The CDR3 DNA reads TGTGCCAGCAGGAAAATGACTAGCGGAATCAATGAGCAGTTCTTC. Translation: CASRKMTSGINEQFF. Full variable domain (rest looked up from reference TRBV2 and TRBJ2-1): EPEVTQTPSHQVTQMGQEVILRCVPISNHLYFYWYRQILGQKVEFLVSFYNNEISEKSEIFDDQFSVERPDGSNFTLKIRSTKLEDSAMYFCASRKMTSGINEQFFGPGTRLTVL.

In DNA, the CDR3 is TGTGCCAGCAGCCAAGGCGGGTACTCCTACAATGAGCAGTTCTTC. This gives the protein CASSQGGYSYNEQFF. V is TRBV4-2 and J is TRBJ2-1; D might be TRBD2 (5 bases). Trimming took 1 base from V and 0 from J, leaving 7 bases between them. CDR1 is LGHNA and CDR2 is YNFKEQ in the germline V gene. This CDR3 is built from 15 residues.